This passage covers 17 T cell receptor beta chains from one sample sequenced in a study of CD8 T cells in Susac syndrome. With random hexamers, reverse transcription was performed on about 0.5 to 1 ug of RNA. TCRdb analysed the immunoSEQ multiplex PCR reads with MiXCR anew, one entry per CDR3 protein. The sample has about 300,000 distinct CDR3 sequences; about 88% are singletons. The material sequenced was CD8+ T cells from PBMCs. Receptors were obtained from a human donor with multiple sclerosis.

V is TRBV9 and J is TRBJ2-3; 10 bases line up with TRBD2. Unmatched junction bases numbered 10, after V lost 0 bases and J lost 6 bases. The CDR3 runs to 17 residues. From germline, CDR1 is SGDLS and CDR2 YYNGEE. The DNA for the CDR3 is TGTGCCAGCAGCGTAGAAAGTAGCGGGGGGCCCGTTGATACGCAGTATTTT. It codes for CASSVESSGGPVDTQYF.

V usage is TRBV12-3 or TRBV12-4 and J usage is TRBJ2-6; a possible D gene is TRBD2 (6 bases). With 5 bases removed from V and 0 bases from J, the gap between germline ends came to 23 bases. The CDR3 spans 20 residues. For the CDR3, the DNA is TGTGCCAGCAGTCTCTGGGGAGGAGACCCTCTTTACTCTGGGGCCAACGTCCTGACTTTC. This encodes CASSLWGGDPLYSGANVLTF.

This clonotype was counted a few times. The V gene is TRBV6-4, the J gene TRBJ2-1; D not certain. The length of the CDR3 is 13 residues. With 4 bases removed from V and 7 bases from J, the gap between germline ends came to 11 bases. Germline values: CDR1 MRHNA, CDR2 SNTAGT. CDR3 coding DNA: TGTGCCAGCAGTGGACGGCTGGGTAATGAGCAGTTCTTC. Translating gives CASSGRLGNEQFF.

The rearrangement uses TRBV7-9 and TRBJ2-1, with TRBD1 as a possible D gene (6 bases). The CDR3 is 15 residues long. V gave up 5 bases and J gave up 5 bases, with 16 bases separating them. Looked up from germline, CDR1 is SEHNR and CDR2 is FQNEAQ (reference sequence). The CDR3 coding sequence is TGTGCCAGCAGCGTGTCCGGGACACCAAACAATGAGCAGTTCTTC. It encodes CASSVSGTPNNEQFF.

V is TRBV11-2 and J is TRBJ2-1; TRBD2 might be the D (6 bases). The CDR3 runs to 13 residues. Between the trimmed V and J ends, which lost 5 bases and 8 bases, there was a span of 13 bases. The germline CDR1 and CDR2 sequences are SGHAT and FQNNGV. CDR3 loop: CASSHLRRDEQFF. DNA of the CDR3: TGTGCCAGCAGCCACCTTCGGAGGGATGAGCAGTTCTTC.

The V call is TRBV10-3, the J call TRBJ2-7, with D tentatively TRBD2 (5 bases). Germline loops: CDR1 ENHRY, CDR2 SYGVKD. The V gene lost 4 bases and the J gene lost 6 bases, with 19 bases spanning the gap. The CDR3 is 15 amino acids. CDR3 in amino acids: CAISGSSGEGGEQYF. CDR3 bases: TGTGCCATCAGTGGGAGTTCTGGAGAAGGAGGCGAGCAGTACTTC.

The gene calls are TRBV7-9 and TRBJ2-1; TRBD2 aligns across 7 bases. This CDR3 has 14 amino acids. J was trimmed by 4 bases and V by 10 bases; bases with no gene match: 10. CDR1 is SEHNR, CDR2 FQNEAQ, per germline (reference sequence). The CDR3, as DNA: TGTGCCACCGGCGCTGGACTAGAGTACAATGAGCAGTTCTTC. Its protein product is CATGAGLEYNEQFF. Drawing the rest from reference TRBV7-9 and TRBJ2-1, the complete variable domain is DTGVSQNPRHKITKRGQNVTFRCDPISEHNRLYWYRQTLGQGPEFLTYFQNEAQLEKSRLLSDRFSAERPKGSFSTLEIQRTEQGDSAMYLCATGAGLEYNEQFFGPGTRLTVL.

This clonotype appeared a few times. The chain links TRBV29-1 to TRBJ2-7; 7 nucleotides align to TRBD1. The germline CDR1 and CDR2 sequences are SQVTM and ANQGSEA. This CDR3 region has 12 residues. The V and J ends lost 7 bases and 2 bases, in that order; junction bases with no gene match: 5. CDR3 loop: CSAATGTYEQYF. The DNA of the CDR3 is TGCAGCGCCGCGACAGGGACCTACGAGCAGTACTTC.

The J gene is TRBJ2-1, the V gene TRBV19, with TRBD1 matching 11 bases. The CDR3 is 12 amino acids. The germline V gene has CDR1 LNHDA and CDR2 SQIVND (reference sequence). In nucleotides, the CDR3 is TGTGGGACAGGGGGCGCTGGCGATGAGCAGTTCTTC. Translated: CGTGGAGDEQFF.

This clonotype was observed a single time. The CDR3 DNA sequence: TGTGCCAGCAGTTACTTGGGACAGGGGATGTCTGGGGCCAACGTCCTGACTTTC. This encodes CASSYLGQGMSGANVLTF. The rearrangement uses TRBV6-5 and TRBJ2-6, with 10 bases that match TRBD1. This CDR3 has 18 residues. Germline V gene data show CDR1 as MNHEY and CDR2 as SVGAGI. V shed 1 base, J shed 1 base, and the junction held 4 bases outside the gene matches.

The gene calls are TRBV28 and TRBJ1-5; D is ambiguous. Germline V gene lookup returns CDR1 MDHEN and CDR2 SYDVKM. Trimming left V 3 bases short and J 6 bases short, with 12 bases between. The CDR3 is 14 residues long. The CDR3 bases are TGTGCCAGCAGTTTGGCCAGAGGCTCTCAGCCCCAGCATTTT. Its protein product is CASSLARGSQPQHF.

The chain is built from TRBV11-2 and TRBJ2-3; 10 nucleotides align to TRBD2. The CDR3 contains 21 residues. Germline assignment: CDR1 SGHAT and CDR2 FQNNGV. Trimming at V came to 1 base and at J to 5 bases, leaving 21 bases not matched to a gene. CDR3 DNA: TGTGCCAGCAGCTTAGTAGCGGGATTTTCGGTGGCTAGCGGGGGACTAGATACGCAGTATTTT. It translates to CASSLVAGFSVASGGLDTQYF.

The chain is built from TRBV4-2 and TRBJ2-7; 8 positions agree with TRBD1. The J segment lost 4 bases and the V segment lost 1 base, leaving 12 bases of the junction unmatched. Germline lookup yields CDR1 LGHNA and CDR2 YNFKEQ. This CDR3 has 17 residues. CDR3 residues: CASSQAGQGAVGYEQYF. The CDR3 DNA reads as TGTGCCAGCAGCCAAGCAGGACAGGGTGCGGTGGGGTACGAGCAGTACTTC.

V is TRBV28 and J is TRBJ2-3; TRBD2 aligns across 9 bases. CDR1 MDHEN and CDR2 SYDVKM come from the germline V gene. J gave up 3 bases and V 8 bases, and 9 bases lay outside the gene matches. The CDR3 totals 15 residues. The CDR3 here is CASLRAGGLTDTQYF. The CDR3 DNA sequence: TGTGCCAGCCTTAGGGCGGGAGGGCTGACAGATACGCAGTATTTT.

V is TRBV7-2 and J is TRBJ2-1, with D uncertain. The CDR3 loop spans 17 amino acids. Germline-derived CDR1 and CDR2 are SGHTA and FQGNSA. Trimming removed 6 bases from V and 0 bases from J, with 18 bases in between. Here the CDR3 reads CASSFLGGSSSYNEQFF. CDR3 in DNA: TGTGCCAGCAGTTTTCTTGGTGGGTCGAGCTCCTACAATGAGCAGTTCTTC.

This clonotype was found a few times. The chain employs TRBV10-3 and TRBJ2-3; D is perhaps TRBD2 (6 bases). Trimming took 0 bases from V and 4 from J, leaving 17 bases between them. Germline V CDR1 and CDR2: ENHRY, SYGVKD. The CDR3 totals 17 residues. This CDR3 is CAISESRIAAFADTQYF. The DNA for the CDR3 is TGTGCCATCAGTGAGTCGCGTATAGCGGCCTTCGCAGATACGCAGTATTTT.

This rearrangement joins TRBV4-3 to TRBJ2-7; TRBD2 matches 8 bases. This CDR3 comprises 14 residues. Germline V gene data show CDR1 as LGHNA and CDR2 as YSLEER. V dropped 1 base and J dropped 5; count of bases not matched to a gene: 4. CDR3 sequence (DNA): TGCGCCAGCAGCCAAGGCTTAGCGGGGAACGAGCAGTACTTC. Protein sequence: CASSQGLAGNEQYF.